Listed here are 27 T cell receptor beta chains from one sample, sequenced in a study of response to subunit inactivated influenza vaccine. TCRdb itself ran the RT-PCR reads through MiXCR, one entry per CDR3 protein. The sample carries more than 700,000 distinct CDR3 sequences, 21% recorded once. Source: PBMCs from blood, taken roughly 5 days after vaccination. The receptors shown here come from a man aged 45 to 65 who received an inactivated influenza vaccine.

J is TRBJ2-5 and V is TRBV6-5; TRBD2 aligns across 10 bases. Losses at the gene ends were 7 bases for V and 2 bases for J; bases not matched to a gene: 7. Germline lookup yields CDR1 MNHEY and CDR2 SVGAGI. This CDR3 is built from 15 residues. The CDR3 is CASTLVAGGQETQYF. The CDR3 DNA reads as TGTGCCAGCACGTTGGTAGCGGGGGGTCAAGAGACCCAGTACTTC.

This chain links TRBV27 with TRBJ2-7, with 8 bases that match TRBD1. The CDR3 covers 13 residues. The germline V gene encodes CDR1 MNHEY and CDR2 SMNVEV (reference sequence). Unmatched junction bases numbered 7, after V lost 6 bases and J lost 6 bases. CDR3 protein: CASSQETGGEQYF. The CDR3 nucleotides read TGTGCCAGCAGCCAAGAAACAGGGGGCGAGCAGTACTTC.

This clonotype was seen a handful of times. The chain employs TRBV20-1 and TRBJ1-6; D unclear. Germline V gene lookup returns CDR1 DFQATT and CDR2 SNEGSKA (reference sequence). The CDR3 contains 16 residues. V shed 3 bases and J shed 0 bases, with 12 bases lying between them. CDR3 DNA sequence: TGCAGTGCTAGGGACCATTCAAGCTCCTATAATTCACCCCTCCACTTT. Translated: CSARDHSSSYNSPLHF.

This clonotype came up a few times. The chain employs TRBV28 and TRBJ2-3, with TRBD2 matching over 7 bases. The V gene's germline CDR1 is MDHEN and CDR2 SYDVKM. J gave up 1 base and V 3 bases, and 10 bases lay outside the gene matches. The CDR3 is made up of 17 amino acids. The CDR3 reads CASSFAFGGWGTDTQYF. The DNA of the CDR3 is TGTGCCAGCAGTTTCGCGTTCGGGGGGTGGGGCACAGATACGCAGTATTTT.

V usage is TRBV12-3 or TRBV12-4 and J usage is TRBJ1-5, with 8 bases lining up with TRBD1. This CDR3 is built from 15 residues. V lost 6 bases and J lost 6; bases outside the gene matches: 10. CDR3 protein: CASSPRTGRSQPQHF. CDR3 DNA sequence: TGTGCCAGCAGCCCGCGGACAGGGCGAAGTCAGCCCCAGCATTTT.

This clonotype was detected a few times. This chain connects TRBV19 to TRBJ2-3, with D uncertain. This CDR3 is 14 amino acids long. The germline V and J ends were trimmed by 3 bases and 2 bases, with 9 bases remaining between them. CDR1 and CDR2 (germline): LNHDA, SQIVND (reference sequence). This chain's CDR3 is CASSISTFTDTQYF. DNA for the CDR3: TGTGCCAGTAGTATCAGCACGTTCACAGATACGCAGTATTTT.

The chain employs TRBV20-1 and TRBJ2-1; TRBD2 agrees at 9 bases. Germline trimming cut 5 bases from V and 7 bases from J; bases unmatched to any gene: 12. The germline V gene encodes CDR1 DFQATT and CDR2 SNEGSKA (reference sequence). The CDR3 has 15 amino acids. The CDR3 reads CSALTGGRALNEQFF. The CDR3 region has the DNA TGCAGTGCTCTTACTGGCGGGAGGGCCTTGAATGAGCAGTTCTTC.

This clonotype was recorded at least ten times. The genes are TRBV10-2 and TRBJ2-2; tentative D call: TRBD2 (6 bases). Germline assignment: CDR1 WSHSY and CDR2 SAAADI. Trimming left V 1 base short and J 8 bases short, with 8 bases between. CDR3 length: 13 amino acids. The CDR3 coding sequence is TGCGCCAGCAGTGAGTGGAGGGCTGGGGAGCTGTTTTTT. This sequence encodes CASSEWRAGELFF.

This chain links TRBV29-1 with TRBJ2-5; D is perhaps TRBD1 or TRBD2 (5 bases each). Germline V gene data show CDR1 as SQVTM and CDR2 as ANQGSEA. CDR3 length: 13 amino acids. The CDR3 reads CTVRGRQMETQYF. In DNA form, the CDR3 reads TGCACCGTAAGAGGGAGACAGATGGAGACCCAGTACTTC.

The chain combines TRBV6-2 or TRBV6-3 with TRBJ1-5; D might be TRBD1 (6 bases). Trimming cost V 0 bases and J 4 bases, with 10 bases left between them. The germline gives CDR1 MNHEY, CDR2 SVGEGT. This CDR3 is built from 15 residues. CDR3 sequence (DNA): TGTGCCAGCAGTTACTCAATCAGGGGTAATCAGCCCCAGCATTTT. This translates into CASSYSIRGNQPQHF.

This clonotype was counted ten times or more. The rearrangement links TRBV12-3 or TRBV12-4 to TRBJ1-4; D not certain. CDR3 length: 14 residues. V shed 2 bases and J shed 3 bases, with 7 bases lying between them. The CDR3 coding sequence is TGTGCCAGCAGTTTATGGCAGCCTAATGAAAAACTGTTTTTT. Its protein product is CASSLWQPNEKLFF.

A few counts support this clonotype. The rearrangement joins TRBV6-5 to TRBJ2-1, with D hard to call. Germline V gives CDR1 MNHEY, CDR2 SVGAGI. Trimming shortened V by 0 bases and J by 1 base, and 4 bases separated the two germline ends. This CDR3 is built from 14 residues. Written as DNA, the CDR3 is TGTGCCAGCAGTTACTCCCTGTCCTACAATGAGCAGTTCTTC. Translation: CASSYSLSYNEQFF.

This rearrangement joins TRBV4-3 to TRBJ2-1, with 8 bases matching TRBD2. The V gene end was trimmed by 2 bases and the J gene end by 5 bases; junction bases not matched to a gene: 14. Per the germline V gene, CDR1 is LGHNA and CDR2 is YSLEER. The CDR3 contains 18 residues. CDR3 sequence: CASSQHHLREATHNEQFF. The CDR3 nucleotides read TGCGCCAGCAGCCAACATCACTTGCGGGAGGCCACCCACAATGAGCAGTTCTTC.

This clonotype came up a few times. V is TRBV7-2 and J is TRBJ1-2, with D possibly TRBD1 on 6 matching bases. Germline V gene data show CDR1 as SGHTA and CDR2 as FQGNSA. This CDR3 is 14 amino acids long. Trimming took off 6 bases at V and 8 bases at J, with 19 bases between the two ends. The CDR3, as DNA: TGTGCCAGCAGTCGAGGGGGTTTTAAAGGGGGCTACACCTTC. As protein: CASSRGGFKGGYTF.

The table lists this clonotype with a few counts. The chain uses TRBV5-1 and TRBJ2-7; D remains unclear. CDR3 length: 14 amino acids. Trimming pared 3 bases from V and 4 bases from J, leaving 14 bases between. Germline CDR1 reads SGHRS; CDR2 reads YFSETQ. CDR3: CASSSTDPGYEQYF. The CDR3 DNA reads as TGCGCCAGCAGCTCGACCGACCCAGGTTACGAGCAGTACTTC.

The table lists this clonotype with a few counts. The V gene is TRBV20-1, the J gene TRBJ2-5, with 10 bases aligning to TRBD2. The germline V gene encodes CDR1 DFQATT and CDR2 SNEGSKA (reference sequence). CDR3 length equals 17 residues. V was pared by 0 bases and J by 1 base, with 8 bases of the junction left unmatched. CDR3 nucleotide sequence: TGCAGTGCTAGAGACCCCCTAGCGGGAGCAACCCAAGAGACCCAGTACTTC. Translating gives CSARDPLAGATQETQYF.

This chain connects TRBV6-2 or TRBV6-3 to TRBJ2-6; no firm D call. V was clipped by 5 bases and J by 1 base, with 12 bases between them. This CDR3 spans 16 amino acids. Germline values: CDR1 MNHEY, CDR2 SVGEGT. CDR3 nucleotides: TGTGCCAGCAGTCTGATCGTTAGGTCTGGGGCCAACGTCCTGACTTTC. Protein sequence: CASSLIVRSGANVLTF.

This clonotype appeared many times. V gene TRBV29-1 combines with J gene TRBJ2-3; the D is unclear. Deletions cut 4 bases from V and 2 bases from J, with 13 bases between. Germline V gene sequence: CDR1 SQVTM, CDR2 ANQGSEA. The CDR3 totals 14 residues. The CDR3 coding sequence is TGCAGCGTTGGATGGGGAAACCCCACAGATACGCAGTATTTT. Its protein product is CSVGWGNPTDTQYF.

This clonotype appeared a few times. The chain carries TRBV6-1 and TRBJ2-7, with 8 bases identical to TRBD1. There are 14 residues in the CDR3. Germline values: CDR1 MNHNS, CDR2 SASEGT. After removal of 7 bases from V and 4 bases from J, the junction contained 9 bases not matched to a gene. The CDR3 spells CASNRDRLEYEQYF. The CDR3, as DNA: TGTGCCAGCAACCGGGACAGGCTTGAGTACGAGCAGTACTTC.

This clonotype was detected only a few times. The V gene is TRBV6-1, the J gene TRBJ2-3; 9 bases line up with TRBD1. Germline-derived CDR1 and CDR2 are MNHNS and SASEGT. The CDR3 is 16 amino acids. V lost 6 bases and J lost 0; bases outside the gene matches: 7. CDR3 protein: CASSRTGEGSTDTQYF. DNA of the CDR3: TGTGCCAGCAGCCGGACAGGGGAAGGAAGCACAGATACGCAGTATTTT.

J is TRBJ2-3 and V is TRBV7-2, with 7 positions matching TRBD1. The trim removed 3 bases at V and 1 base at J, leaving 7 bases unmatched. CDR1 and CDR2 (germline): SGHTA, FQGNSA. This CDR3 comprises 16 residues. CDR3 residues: CASSFGTDSRTDTQYF. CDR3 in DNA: TGTGCCAGCAGCTTTGGGACAGATTCCCGCACAGATACGCAGTATTTT.

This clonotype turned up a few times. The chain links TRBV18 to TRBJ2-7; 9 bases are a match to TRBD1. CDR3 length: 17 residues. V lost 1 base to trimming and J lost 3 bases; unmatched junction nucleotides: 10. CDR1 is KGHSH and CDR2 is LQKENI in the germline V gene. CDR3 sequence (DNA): TGTGCCAGCTCACCACAAGTAGGAAGGACAGGGGTCTACGAGCAGTACTTC. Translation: CASSPQVGRTGVYEQYF. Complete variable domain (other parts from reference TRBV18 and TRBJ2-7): NAGVMQNPRHLVRRRGQEARLRCSPMKGHSHVYWYRQLPEEGLKFMVYLQKENIIDESGMPKERFSAEFPKEGPSILRIQQVVRGDSAAYFCASSPQVGRTGVYEQYFGPGTRLTVT.

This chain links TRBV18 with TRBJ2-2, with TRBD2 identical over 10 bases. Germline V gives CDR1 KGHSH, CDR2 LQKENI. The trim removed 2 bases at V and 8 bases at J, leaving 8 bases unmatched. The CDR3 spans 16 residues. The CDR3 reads CASSPRTSGSAGELFF. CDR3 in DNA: TGTGCCAGCTCACCAAGGACTAGCGGATCGGCGGGGGAGCTGTTTTTT.

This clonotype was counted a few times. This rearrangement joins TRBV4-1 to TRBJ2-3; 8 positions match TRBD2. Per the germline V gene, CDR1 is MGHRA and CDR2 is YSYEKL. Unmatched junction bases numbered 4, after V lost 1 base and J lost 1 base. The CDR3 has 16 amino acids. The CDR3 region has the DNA TGCGCCAGCAGCCAAGTTTGGCGGGAGGGCACAGATACGCAGTATTTT. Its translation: CASSQVWREGTDTQYF.

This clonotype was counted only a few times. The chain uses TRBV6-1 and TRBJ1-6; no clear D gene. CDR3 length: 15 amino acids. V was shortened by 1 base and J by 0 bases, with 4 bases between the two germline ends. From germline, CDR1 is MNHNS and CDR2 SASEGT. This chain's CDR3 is CASSEDSSYNSPLHF. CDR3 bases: TGTGCCAGCAGTGAAGACAGCTCCTATAATTCACCCCTCCACTTT.

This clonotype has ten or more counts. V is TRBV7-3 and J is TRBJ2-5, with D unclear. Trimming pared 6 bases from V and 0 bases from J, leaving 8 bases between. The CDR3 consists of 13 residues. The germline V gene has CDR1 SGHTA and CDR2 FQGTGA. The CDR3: CASSLTYQETQYF. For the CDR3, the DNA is TGTGCCAGCAGTTTGACCTACCAAGAGACCCAGTACTTC.

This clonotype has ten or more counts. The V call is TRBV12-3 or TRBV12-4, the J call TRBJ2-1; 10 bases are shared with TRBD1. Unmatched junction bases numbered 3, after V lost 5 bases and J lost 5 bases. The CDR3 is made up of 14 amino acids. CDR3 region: CASSAGQGNNEQFF. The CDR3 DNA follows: TGTGCCAGCAGTGCGGGACAGGGGAACAATGAGCAGTTCTTC.